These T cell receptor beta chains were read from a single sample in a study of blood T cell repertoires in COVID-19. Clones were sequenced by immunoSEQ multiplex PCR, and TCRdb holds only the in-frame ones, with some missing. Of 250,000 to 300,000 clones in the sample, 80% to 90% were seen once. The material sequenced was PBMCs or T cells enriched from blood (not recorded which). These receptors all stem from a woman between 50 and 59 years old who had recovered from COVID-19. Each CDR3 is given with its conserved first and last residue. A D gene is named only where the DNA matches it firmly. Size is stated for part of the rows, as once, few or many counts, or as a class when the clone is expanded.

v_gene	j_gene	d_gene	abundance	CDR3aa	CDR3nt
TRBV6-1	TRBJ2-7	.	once	CASSDFFSGHISYEQYF	TGTGCCAGCAGTGATTTTTTCTCGGGACACATCTCCTACGAGCAGTACTTC
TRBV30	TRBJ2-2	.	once	CAWAGRLTGPVTGELFF	TGTGCCTGGGCTGGGAGACTAACCGGACCCGTCACCGGGGAGCTGTTTTTT
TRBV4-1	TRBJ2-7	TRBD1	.	CASSQDMYTDRGAEQYF	TGCGCCAGCAGCCAAGACATGTACACCGACAGGGGCGCTGAGCAGTACTTC
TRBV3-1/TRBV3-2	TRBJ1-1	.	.	CASSQFRGSTEAFF	TGTGCCAGCAGCCAATTTCGGGGGTCCACTGAAGCTTTCTTT
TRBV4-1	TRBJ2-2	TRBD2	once	CASSPGSGRVIGELFF	TGCGCCAGCAGCCCCGGTAGCGGGAGGGTGATCGGGGAGCTGTTTTTT
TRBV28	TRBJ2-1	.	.	CASTLVGAVEQFF	TGTGCCAGCACTCTGGTGGGGGCGGTTGAGCAGTTCTTC
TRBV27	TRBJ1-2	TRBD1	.	CASRLTGAAYGYTF	TGTGCCAGCAGACTAACAGGGGCGGCCTATGGCTACACCTTC
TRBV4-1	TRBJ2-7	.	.	CASSQESGLSYEQYF	TGCGCCAGCAGCCAAGAGAGCGGGCTCTCCTACGAGCAGTACTTC
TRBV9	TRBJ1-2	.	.	CASSVGQNYGYTF	TGTGCCAGCAGCGTAGGTCAGAACTATGGCTACACCTTC
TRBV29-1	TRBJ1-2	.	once	CSVAVRDYGYTF	TGCAGCGTGGCGGTGAGGGACTATGGCTACACCTTC
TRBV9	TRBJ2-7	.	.	CASSVATGSSYEQYF	TGTGCCAGCAGCGTAGCAACAGGAAGCTCCTACGAGCAGTACTTC
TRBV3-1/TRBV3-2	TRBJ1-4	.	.	CASSQRGDEKLFF	TGTGCCAGCAGCCAACGGGGAGATGAAAAACTGTTTTTT
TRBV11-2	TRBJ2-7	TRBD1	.	CASRLDRVYEQYF	TGTGCCAGCAGGTTGGACAGGGTCTACGAGCAGTACTTC
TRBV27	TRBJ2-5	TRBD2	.	CASSPIAGVEYQETQYF	TGTGCCAGCAGCCCAATAGCGGGCGTTGAGTACCAAGAGACCCAGTACTTC
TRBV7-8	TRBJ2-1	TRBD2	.	CASSEGTSGSNEQFF	TGTGCCAGCAGCGAAGGGACTAGCGGGAGTAATGAGCAGTTCTTC
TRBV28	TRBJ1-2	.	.	CASSFPSSGGYGYTF	TGTGCCAGCAGTTTTCCCTCCTCCGGCGGCTATGGCTACACCTTC
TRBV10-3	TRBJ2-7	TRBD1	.	CAINDRESGEQYF	TGTGCCATCAACGACAGGGAGTCGGGCGAGCAGTACTTC
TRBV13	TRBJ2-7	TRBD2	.	CASSPMEARTSGIYEQYF	TGTGCCAGCAGTCCTATGGAAGCCCGAACTAGCGGGATCTACGAGCAGTACTTC
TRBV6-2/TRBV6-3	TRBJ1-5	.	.	CASSFPGVSNQPQHF	TGTGCCAGCAGTTTTCCAGGGGTTAGCAATCAGCCCCAGCATTTT
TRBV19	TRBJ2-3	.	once	CASSIRARTAPDTQYF	TGTGCCAGTAGTATTAGGGCGAGGACTGCCCCAGATACGCAGTATTTT
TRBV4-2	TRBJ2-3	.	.	CASSQVYRISVGSDTQYF	TGTGCCAGCAGCCAAGTCTATCGGATCAGCGTTGGCTCAGATACGCAGTATTTT
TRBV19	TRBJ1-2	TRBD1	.	CASSIDRGTNYGYTF	TGTGCCAGTAGTATCGACAGGGGGACTAACTATGGCTACACCTTC
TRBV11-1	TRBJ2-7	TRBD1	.	CASSSTGGLHEQYF	TGTGCCAGCAGCTCCACAGGGGGCCTCCACGAGCAGTACTTC
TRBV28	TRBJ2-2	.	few	CASSLRQEITGELFF	TGTGCCAGCAGTTTACGGCAGGAAATCACCGGGGAGCTGTTTTTT
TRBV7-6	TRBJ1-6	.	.	CASSSQGSNSPLHF	TGTGCCAGCAGCTCACAGGGTAGTAATTCACCCCTCCACTTT
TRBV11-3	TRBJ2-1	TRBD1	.	CASSSGQGAYNEQFF	TGTGCCAGCAGCTCCGGACAGGGAGCCTACAATGAGCAGTTCTTC
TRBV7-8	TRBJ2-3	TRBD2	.	CASSPLAGGGRADTQYF	TGTGCCAGCAGCCCGCTAGCGGGAGGGGGGAGGGCAGATACGCAGTATTTT
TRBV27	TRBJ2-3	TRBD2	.	CASSLSRGEGVADTQYF	TGTGCCAGCAGTTTATCGCGGGGGGAGGGCGTAGCAGATACGCAGTATTTT
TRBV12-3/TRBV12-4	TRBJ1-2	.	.	CASSLVQRYGYTF	TGTGCCAGCAGTTTAGTACAGAGATATGGCTACACCTTC
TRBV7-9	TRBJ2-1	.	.	CASSPGALSSYNEQFF	TGTGCCAGCAGCCCAGGGGCGTTGAGCTCCTACAATGAGCAGTTCTTC
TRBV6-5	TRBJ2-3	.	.	CASSLTPGGADTQYF	TGTGCCAGCAGCCTCACCCCGGGTGGTGCAGATACGCAGTATTTT
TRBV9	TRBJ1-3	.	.	CASSARADSGNTIYF	TGTGCCAGCAGCGCGAGGGCGGACTCTGGAAACACCATATATTTT
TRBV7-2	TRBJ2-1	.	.	CASSTSYLNNEQFF	TGTGCCAGCAGCACTAGCTACTTGAACAATGAGCAGTTCTTC
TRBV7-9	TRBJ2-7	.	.	CASSEVTYPISYEQYF	TGTGCCAGCAGCGAGGTAACATACCCTATCTCCTACGAGCAGTACTTC
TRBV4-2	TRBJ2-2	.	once	CASSQVARDGTGELFF	TGTGCCAGCAGCCAAGTTGCGCGGGATGGGACCGGGGAGCTGTTTTTT
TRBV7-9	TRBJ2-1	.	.	CASIRQEWVYNEQFF	TGTGCCAGCATCCGACAGGAATGGGTATACAATGAGCAGTTCTTC
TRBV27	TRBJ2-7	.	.	CASSPILASSSYEQYF	TGTGCCAGCAGTCCAATACTAGCCTCGAGCTCCTACGAGCAGTACTTC
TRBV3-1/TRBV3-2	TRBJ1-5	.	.	CASSQGAGYGQPQHF	TGTGCCAGCAGCCAAGGGGCAGGGTACGGTCAGCCCCAGCATTTT
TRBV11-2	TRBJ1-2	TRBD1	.	CASSPYRTGTNYGYTF	TGTGCCAGCAGCCCATACCGGACAGGGACCAACTATGGCTACACCTTC
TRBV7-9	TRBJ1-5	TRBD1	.	CASSPSPGQSNQPQHF	TGTGCCAGCAGTCCTTCCCCGGGACAGTCAAATCAGCCCCAGCATTTT
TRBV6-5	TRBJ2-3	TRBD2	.	CASSYFSGSEGDTQYF	TGTGCCAGCAGTTACTTTAGCGGGAGTGAAGGAGATACGCAGTATTTT
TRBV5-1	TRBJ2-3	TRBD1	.	CARLAPIRQGRTDTQYF	TGCGCCCGCTTAGCCCCAATTCGACAGGGAAGGACAGATACGCAGTATTTT
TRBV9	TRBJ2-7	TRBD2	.	CASSVALAGGDEQYF	TGTGCCAGCAGCGTAGCTCTAGCGGGAGGGGACGAGCAGTACTTC
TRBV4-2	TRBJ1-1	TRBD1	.	CASSSGTGDTEAFF	TGTGCCAGCAGCTCCGGGACAGGGGACACTGAAGCTTTCTTT
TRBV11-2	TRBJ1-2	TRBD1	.	CASSVPGQVPYGYTF	TGTGCCAGCAGCGTCCCGGGACAGGTCCCCTATGGCTACACCTTC
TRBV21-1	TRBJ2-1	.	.	CASSPHKERRSSYNEQFF	TGTGCCAGCAGCCCACATAAGGAACGGAGGAGCTCCTACAATGAGCAGTTCTTC
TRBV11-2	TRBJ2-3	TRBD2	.	CASSSRLAGTGTDTQYF	TGTGCCAGCAGCTCAAGACTAGCGGGGACGGGCACAGATACGCAGTATTTT
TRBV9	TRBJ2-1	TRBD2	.	CASSVTSGGNEQFF	TGTGCCAGCAGCGTAACTAGCGGCGGAAATGAGCAGTTCTTC
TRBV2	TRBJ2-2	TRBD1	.	CASSFSRDRDTGELFF	TGTGCCAGCAGTTTTTCCCGGGACAGGGACACCGGGGAGCTGTTTTTT
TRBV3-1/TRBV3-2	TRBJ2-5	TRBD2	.	CASSWGLAGGETQYF	TGTGCCAGCAGCTGGGGACTAGCGGGAGGGGAGACCCAGTACTTC
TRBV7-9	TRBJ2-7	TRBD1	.	CASSSRQGQNSYEQYF	TGTGCCAGCAGCAGCAGACAGGGCCAAAACTCCTACGAGCAGTACTTC
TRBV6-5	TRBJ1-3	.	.	CASSFTAYSGNTIYF	TGTGCCAGCAGTTTTACAGCATACTCTGGAAACACCATATATTTT
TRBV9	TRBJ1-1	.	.	CASSVARGEGRVEAFF	TGTGCCAGCAGCGTAGCTCGGGGAGAGGGTAGGGTTGAAGCTTTCTTT